This T cell receptor beta chain emerged from a study of CD8+CD57+ T cells in acquired aplastic anemia. Whole-study context: The average read count for CD4+ cells in healthy donors was about 10 million.

CDR3 length equals 13 residues. The germline CDR1 and CDR2 sequences are SGHTA and FQGNSA. Study-level results: Almost 30 CD8+ CDR3 sequences occurred in both the patients and the controls.

Turning to this clonotype: Its cognate antigen is unknown. Sequence at one end of the junction differs from germline and may be a read error.

Genomic DNA templated the TCR beta VDJ and CDR3 profiling. TCRdb re-called the reads through MiXCR, storing one row per CDR3 protein. The table includes about 420,000 distinct CDR3 sequences, just under 70% detected once. The sample was sorted CD4+, CD8+, or CD8+CD57+ T cells (not recorded which) from PBMCs. The V call is TRBV7-2, the J call TRBJ2-2; D is possibly TRBD2 (5 bases). This TCR derives from a human donor in good health, serving as a control. In DNA, the CDR3 is TGTGCCAGCAGCCTAGCCCAAACCACGGAAGCGTTTTTT. This encodes CASSLAQTTEAFF.